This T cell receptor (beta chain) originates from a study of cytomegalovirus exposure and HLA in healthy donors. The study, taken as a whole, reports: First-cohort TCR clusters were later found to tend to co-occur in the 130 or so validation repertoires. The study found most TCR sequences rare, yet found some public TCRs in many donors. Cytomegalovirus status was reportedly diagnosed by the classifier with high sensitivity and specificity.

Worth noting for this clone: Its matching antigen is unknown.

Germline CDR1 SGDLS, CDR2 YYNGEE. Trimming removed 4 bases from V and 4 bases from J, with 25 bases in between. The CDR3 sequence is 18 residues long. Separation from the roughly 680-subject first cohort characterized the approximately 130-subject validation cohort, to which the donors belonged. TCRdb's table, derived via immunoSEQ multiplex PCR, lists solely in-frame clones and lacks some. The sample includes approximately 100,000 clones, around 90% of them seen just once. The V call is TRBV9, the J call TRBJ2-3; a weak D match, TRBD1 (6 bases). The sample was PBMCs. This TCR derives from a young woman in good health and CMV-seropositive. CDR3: CASSPRKRGTVGADTQYF. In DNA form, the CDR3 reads TGTGCCAGCAGCCCAAGAAAGAGGGGGACCGTTGGTGCAGATACGCAGTATTTT.